This paragraph covers one T cell receptor beta chain sequence. The authors' processing: From reference gene primer amplification, estimates of nucleated cell counts were derived. Clones were read by immunoSEQ multiplex PCR, and TCRdb kept only the in-frame ones, dropping some. D and trimming were read from the DNA, whereas the V and J calls and clone size are those reported in that table. The sample carries 90,000 to 150,000 clones, under 90% recorded once. The CDR3 is 17 amino acids. Looked up from germline, CDR1 is SGHAT and CDR2 is FQNNGV. Trimming at V came to 3 bases and at J to 9 bases, leaving 14 bases not matched to a gene. This sample was taken from a study of blood T cell repertoires in COVID-19. Study information: Some COVID-19 samples were acute and others convalescent; all came from the United States, Italy and Spain. T cells, B-cell-depleted T cells, or PBMCs supplied cDNA or gDNA.

The genes are TRBV11-2 and TRBJ2-1, with 10 nucleotides matching TRBD2. The source material was peripheral blood. The TCR comes from a man in his sixties with acute or convalescent COVID-19. The CDR3 protein is CASSFKLGESGRVEQFF. The CDR3, as DNA: TGTGCCAGCAGCTTTAAGCTGGGGGAGAGCGGGAGGGTTGAGCAGTTCTTC.